This TCR beta chain comes out of a study of persistence of HIV-infected CD4 T cells. About the research overall: Median time on suppressive ART was approximately eight years.

Germline assignment: CDR1 LNHDA and CDR2 SQIVND (reference sequence). Trimming took 3 bases from V and 4 from J; bases not matched to a gene: 9. This CDR3 spans 15 amino acids. Overlapping HIV-1 Gag 15-mer peptides at approximately 0.96 ug per peptide per mL were used. CD40L-negative CD69-negative CD45RO-high memory CD4+ T cells were sorted as populations depleted of antigen-responding cells. CD4+ T cell counts exceeded 400 cells/uL; CMV serology was positive. Before stimulation, PBMCs underwent CD8+ T cell depletion. A roughly 20-hour stimulation of CD8-depleted PBMCs used anti-CD28/CD49d costimulation, CD40-blocking antibody and enfuvirtide. With respect to this clone: Its cognate antigen is unknown.

The libraries were made with immunoSEQ version 4 in survey mode. Assay used: immunoSEQ multiplex PCR; TCRdb lists only in-frame clones, some missing. The sample gives about 36,000 clones, approximately 87% of which show up once; roughly 5.9% is in the top ten. The chain couples TRBV19 to TRBJ2-7; 7 nucleotides agree with TRBD1. The TCR comes from an adult with HIV. The donor label of this sample is uncertain. The sequencing here drew on cultured CD4+ T cells from PBMCs, taken from a patient who received antiretroviral therapy. The CDR3 loop is CASSIRTGALYEQYF. As DNA, the CDR3 is TGTGCCAGTAGTATTCGGACAGGAGCCCTTTACGAGCAGTACTTC.